This entry lists 7 T cell receptor beta chains sequenced from one sample in a study of OX40 agonist ivuxolimab in advanced cancers. Sequencing was performed with immunoSEQ multiplex PCR; in TCRdb, only in-frame clones are kept and a portion is missing. The sample carries 75,000 to 80,000 clones, nearly 95% recorded once. Sequences were derived from CD4+ or CD8+ T cells sorted from blood, sampled in a trial of the OX40 agonist ivuxolimab. These receptors all come from an adult with an advanced solid tumor such as melanoma, head and neck, liver or kidney cancer.

The chain recombines TRBV19 with TRBJ2-7, with D perhaps TRBD2 (6 bases). This CDR3 is 14 amino acids long. V was cut by 7 bases and J by 0 bases, with 13 bases left in between. Germline V lookup: CDR1 LNHDA, CDR2 SQIVND (reference sequence). The CDR3 DNA sequence: TGTGCCAGTACTTTCGCCGGGGGCTCCTACGAGCAGTACTTC. It encodes CASTFAGGSYEQYF.

The CDR3 DNA reads TGCGCCAGCAGCTCGGGGGCAGGAGCGGGGGCCCTCCACTTT. As protein: CASSSGAGAGALHF. The chain carries TRBV4-3 and TRBJ1-6; D is possibly TRBD1 (6 bases). Germline V lookup: CDR1 LGHNA, CDR2 YSLEER. This CDR3 spans 14 amino acids. Between the trimmed V and J ends, which lost 5 bases and 14 bases, there was a span of 19 bases.

V and J are TRBV28 and TRBJ2-1; weak D call: TRBD2 (7 bases). Per the germline V gene, CDR1 is MDHEN and CDR2 is SYDVKM. The CDR3 has 14 amino acids. The CDR3 DNA follows: TGTGCATGGGGGCGCCGCGGGAGAAGCAATGAGCAGTTCTTC. Its protein product is CAWGRRGRSNEQFF.

This clone has only one observation. The chain has TRBV2 and TRBJ1-1; no firm D call. Germline V lookup: CDR1 SNHLY, CDR2 FYNNEI. This CDR3 has 14 residues. Trimming cost V 3 bases and J 0 bases, with 8 bases left between them. In DNA, the CDR3 is TGTGCCAGCAGTGACCGCCAGTTGAACACTGAAGCTTTCTTT. This encodes CASSDRQLNTEAFF.

The rearrangement uses TRBV4-1 and TRBJ2-5; D possibly corresponds to TRBD2 (6 bases). This CDR3 comprises 14 residues. The V end lost 0 bases, the J end lost 4 bases, and 9 bases lay between the germline ends. Germline loops: CDR1 MGHRA, CDR2 YSYEKL. The CDR3 nucleotides are TGCGCCAGCAGCCAAGACGCGGGGTCAGAGACCCAGTACTTC. Amino acid sequence: CASSQDAGSETQYF.

This rearrangement joins TRBV29-1 to TRBJ2-3; 12 bases map to TRBD2. CDR1 SQVTM and CDR2 ANQGSEA come from the germline V gene. CDR3 length equals 12 residues. Trimming removed 3 bases from V and 14 bases from J; junction bases left unmatched: 6. In nucleotides, the CDR3 is TGCAGCGTTGAGCTAGCGGGGGGGCGACTGTATTTT. It translates to CSVELAGGRLYF.

This chain uses TRBV7-9 with TRBJ2-7; D unclear. The CDR3 extends over 13 amino acids. Germline V gene data show CDR1 as SEHNR and CDR2 as FQNEAQ (reference sequence). V lost 1 base and J 5 bases, leaving 9 bases between the germline ends. CDR3 coding DNA: TGTGCCAGCAGCTTAGTGGGATTCCACGAGCAGTACTTC. Encoded protein: CASSLVGFHEQYF.